The TCR beta chain described here comes from a study of T-cell memory formation after mild COVID-19. Study findings and constraints: Later expanders leaned CD4+, whereas day 15 to 85 contracting clones were balanced CD4/CD8. Some SARS-CoV-2-responding clones were already detected in memory before infection. Mainly CM and EM harbored the contracting CD4+ clones; mainly EMRA harbored the CD8+ ones.

As regards this clonotype: The antigen is not known.

In TCRdb, the 5' RACE reads were re-called with MiXCR into one record per CDR3 protein. The sample records approximately 560,000 distinct CDR3 sequences, roughly 17% being singletons. The germline V gene encodes CDR1 DFQATT and CDR2 SNEGSKA (reference sequence). The CDR3 extends over 14 amino acids. V gave up 6 bases and J gave up 7 bases; unmatched junction bases: 11. The rearrangement links TRBV20-1 to TRBJ2-7; TRBD1 matches 11 bases. This TCR derives from an adult woman who had mild COVID-19 (a few samples of this study predate the infection). Cell type and time point are not known. The sample was PBMCs or a T cell subset sorted from them (not recorded which). The DNA of the CDR3 is TGCAGTGCCCGTTCGGGACAGGGGGACCGAGAGCAGTACTTC. It yields the protein CSARSGQGDREQYF.